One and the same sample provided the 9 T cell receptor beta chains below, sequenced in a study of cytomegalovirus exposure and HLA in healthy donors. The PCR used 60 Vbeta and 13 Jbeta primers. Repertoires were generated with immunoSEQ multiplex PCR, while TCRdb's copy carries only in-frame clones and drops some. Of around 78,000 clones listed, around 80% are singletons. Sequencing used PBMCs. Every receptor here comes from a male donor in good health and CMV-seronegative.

CDR3 in amino acids: CASSPLLLGEDYEQYF. The CDR3 DNA reads TGTGCCAGCAGTCCCCTCCTCTTGGGAGAAGACTACGAGCAGTACTTC. The chain employs TRBV27 and TRBJ2-7; TRBD2 might be the D (5 bases). The CDR3 length is 16 residues. Trimming stripped 5 bases from V and 3 bases from J, with 20 bases between. CDR1 and CDR2 from the germline V gene are MNHEY and SMNVEV (reference sequence).

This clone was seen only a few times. Written as DNA, the CDR3 is TGTGCCAGCACAGGGGGCAGGTACACTGAAGCTTTCTTT. It encodes CASTGGRYTEAFF. The V and J genes are TRBV2 and TRBJ1-1, with 8 bases that match TRBD1. Germline lookup yields CDR1 SNHLY and CDR2 FYNNEI. The CDR3 is 13 amino acids. The J segment lost 3 bases and the V segment lost 7 bases, leaving 4 bases of the junction unmatched.

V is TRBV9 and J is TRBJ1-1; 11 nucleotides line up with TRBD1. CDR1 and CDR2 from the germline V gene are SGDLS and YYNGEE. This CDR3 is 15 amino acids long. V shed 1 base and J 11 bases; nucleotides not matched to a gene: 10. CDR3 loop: CASSVSQDRGRGAFF. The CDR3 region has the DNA TGTGCCAGCAGCGTAAGCCAGGACAGGGGGCGCGGGGCTTTCTTT.

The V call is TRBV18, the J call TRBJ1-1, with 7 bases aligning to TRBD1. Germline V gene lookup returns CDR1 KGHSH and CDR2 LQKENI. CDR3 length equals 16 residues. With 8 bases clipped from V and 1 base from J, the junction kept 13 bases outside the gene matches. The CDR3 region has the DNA TGTGCCAGCACAACGCGGGGACAGAACGAGAACACTGAAGCTTTCTTT. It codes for CASTTRGQNENTEAFF.

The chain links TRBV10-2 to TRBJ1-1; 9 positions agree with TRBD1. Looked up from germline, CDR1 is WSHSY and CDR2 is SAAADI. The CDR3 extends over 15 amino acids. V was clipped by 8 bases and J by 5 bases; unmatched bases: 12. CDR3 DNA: TGCGCCAGCTCATTGACAGGGGGGGATGGTACTGAAGCTTTCTTT. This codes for CASSLTGGDGTEAFF.

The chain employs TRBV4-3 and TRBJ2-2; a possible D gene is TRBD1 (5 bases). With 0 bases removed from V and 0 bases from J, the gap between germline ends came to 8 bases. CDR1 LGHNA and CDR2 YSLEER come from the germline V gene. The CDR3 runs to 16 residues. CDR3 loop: CASSQDGAPNTGELFF. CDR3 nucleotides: TGCGCCAGCAGCCAAGATGGGGCCCCGAACACCGGGGAGCTGTTTTTT.

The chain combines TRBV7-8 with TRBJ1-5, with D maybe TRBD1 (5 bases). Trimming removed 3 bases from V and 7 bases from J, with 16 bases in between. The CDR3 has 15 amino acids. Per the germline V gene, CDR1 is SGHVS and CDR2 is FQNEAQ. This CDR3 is CASSFGIRAGQPQHF. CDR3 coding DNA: TGTGCCAGCAGCTTCGGAATCAGGGCGGGACAGCCCCAGCATTTT.

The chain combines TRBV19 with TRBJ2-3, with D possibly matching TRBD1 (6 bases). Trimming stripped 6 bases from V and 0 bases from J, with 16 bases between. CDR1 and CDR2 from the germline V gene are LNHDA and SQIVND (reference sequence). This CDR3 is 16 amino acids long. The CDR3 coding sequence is TGTGCCAGTAGGAGCAGGGGCGAAACTAGCACAGATACGCAGTATTTT. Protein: CASRSRGETSTDTQYF.

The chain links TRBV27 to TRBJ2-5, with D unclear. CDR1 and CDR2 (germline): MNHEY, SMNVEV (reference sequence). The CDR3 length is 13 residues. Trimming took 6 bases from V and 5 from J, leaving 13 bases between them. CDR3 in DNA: TGTGCCAGCAGCCGTAACTCCGGTGAGACCCAGTACTTC. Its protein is CASSRNSGETQYF.